Given below is one TCR beta chain in context. This sample was included in a study of beta chain features in type 1 diabetes. CDR3 size: 17 residues. CDR1 and CDR2 from the germline V gene are SGHVS and FQNEAQ. Trimming pared 5 bases from V and 4 bases from J, leaving 21 bases between. Every sorted population was more than 98% pure. Expressed TCRB transcripts were sequenced because the isolated RNA had all been reverse transcribed beforehand. Produced via immunoSEQ multiplex PCR; TCRdb's table is partial and in-frame only. Here the sample spans 900,000 or so clones, 15% to 20% being singletons. The sequenced material came from naive CD4+ T cells from blood. The TCR originated in a woman aged 18 to 35 in good health. The rearrangement uses TRBV7-8 and TRBJ1-5; D gene unclear. The CDR3 here is CASSPRFWGTRNQPQHF. The CDR3 DNA is TGTGCCAGCAGCCCCCGGTTTTGGGGTACGCGAAATCAGCCCCAGCATTTT.